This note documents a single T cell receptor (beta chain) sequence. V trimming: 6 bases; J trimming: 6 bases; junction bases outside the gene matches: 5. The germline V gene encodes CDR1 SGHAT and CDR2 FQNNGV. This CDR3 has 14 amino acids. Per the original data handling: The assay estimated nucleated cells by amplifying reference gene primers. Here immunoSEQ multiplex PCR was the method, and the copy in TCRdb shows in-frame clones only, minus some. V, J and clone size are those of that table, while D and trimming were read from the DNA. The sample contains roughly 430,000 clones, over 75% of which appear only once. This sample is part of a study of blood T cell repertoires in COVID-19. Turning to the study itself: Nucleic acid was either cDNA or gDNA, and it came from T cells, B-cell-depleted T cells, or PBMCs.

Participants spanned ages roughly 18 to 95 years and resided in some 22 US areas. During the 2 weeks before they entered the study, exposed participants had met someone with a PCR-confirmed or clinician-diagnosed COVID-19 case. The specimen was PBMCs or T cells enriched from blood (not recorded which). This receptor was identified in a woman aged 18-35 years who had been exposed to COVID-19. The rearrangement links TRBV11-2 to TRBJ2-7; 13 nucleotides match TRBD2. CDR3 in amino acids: CASRWTSGGSEQYF. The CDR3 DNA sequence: TGTGCCAGCAGATGGACTAGCGGGGGCTCCGAGCAGTACTTC. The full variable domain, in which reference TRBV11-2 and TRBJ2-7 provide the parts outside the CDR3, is EAGVAQSPRYKIIEKRQSVAFWCNPISGHATLYWYQQILGQGPKLLIQFQNNGVVDDSQLPKDRFSAERLKGVDSTLKIQPAKLEDSAVYLCASRWTSGGSEQYFGPGTRLTVT.